This T cell receptor (beta chain) was identified in a study of T cells in Graves' hyperthyroidism and ophthalmopathy. Study details: Any treatment followed the collection of peripheral blood at initial diagnosis.

Researchers amplified the TCR beta CDR3 regions from RNA transcripts. The HTBI primer set was used in a first-round RT-PCR of the TCR CDR3. TCRdb independently ran MiXCR on the multiplex PCR reads; one entry per CDR3 protein. The profile covers about 720,000 distinct CDR3 sequences, with about 19% appearing a single time and over 15% taken by the ten largest. Diagnoses were made from clinical symptoms, serum measures (thyroxine and TRAb), thyroid ultrasound and orbital computed tomography. A 10 ml volume of fresh peripheral blood provided the PBMCs. This clonotype was recorded a few times. CDR3 length equals 15 residues. In germline, CDR1 is SGHRS, CDR2 YFSETQ. V gave up 3 bases and J gave up 4 bases, with 14 bases separating them.

The rearrangement joins TRBV5-1 to TRBJ2-1; possibly TRBD1 for D (5 bases). Material for sequencing was blood. This clonotype was sampled from a woman aged 50 to 60 with Graves' hyperthyroidism that later progressed to Graves' ophthalmopathy. The CDR3, as DNA: TGCGCCAGCAGCTCTGGTGGGGCACAGTACAATGAGCAGTTCTTC. Translated, it gives CASSSGGAQYNEQFF.